This T cell receptor (beta chain) was recorded in a study of T cell responses to AZD1222 COVID-19 vaccine. Study-wide results and limits: Without day 14 samples, only post-peak T cell repertoires were studied. Spike-specific TCR repertoires showed rising breadth and depth after two AZD1222 doses. Seropositive AZD1222 recipients at baseline numbered only 6 or 7.

TCRdb's table, derived via immunoSEQ multiplex PCR, lists solely in-frame clones and lacks some. The table includes more than 150,000 clones, around 88% detected once. The junction had 4 bases not matched to a gene; V was cut back by 3 bases and J by 2 bases. Looked up from germline, CDR1 is SGHTA and CDR2 is FQGTGA. The CDR3 runs to 15 residues. In its sample, this clone was seen once. As yet, its antigen is unknown. This sequence originates from an adult in good health. Material: peripheral blood, obtained on day 0 of AZD1222 vaccination. J is TRBJ2-5 and V is TRBV7-3; 9 positions agree with TRBD1. This CDR3 reads CASSLEGTGQETQYF. CDR3 coding DNA: TGTGCCAGCAGCTTGGAGGGGACAGGGCAAGAGACCCAGTACTTC.